Listed here are 25 T cell receptor beta chains from one sample, sequenced in a study of blood T cell repertoires in COVID-19. TCRdb's copy holds only in-frame clones and misses some; the assay was immunoSEQ multiplex PCR. The table lists 95,000 to 130,000 clones, 90% of them singletons. The sample consisted of peripheral blood. The receptor set was obtained from a human donor with active COVID-19. The donor label of this sample is uncertain.

The rearrangement uses TRBV27 and TRBJ2-1; TRBD1 aligns across 7 bases. Germline lookup yields CDR1 MNHEY and CDR2 SMNVEV (reference sequence). J gave up 5 bases and V 4 bases, and 2 bases lay outside the gene matches. The CDR3 sequence is 13 residues long. The CDR3, as DNA: TGTGCCAGCAGTTCGACAGGGAACAATGAGCAGTTCTTC. Protein product: CASSSTGNNEQFF.

This clone was recorded only once. The rearrangement links TRBV4-1 to TRBJ2-7, with a tentative D call TRBD2 (6 bases). Trimming pared 1 base from V and 7 bases from J, leaving 11 bases between. The CDR3 contains 13 residues. Germline loops: CDR1 MGHRA, CDR2 YSYEKL. CDR3 residues: CASSQGDLTEQYF. The CDR3 DNA reads as TGCGCCAGCAGCCAAGGGGACTTGACAGAGCAGTACTTC.

CDR3 DNA sequence: TGTGCCAGTCAGGAGGGAGGGGACTCAACTAATGAAAAACTGTTTTTT. Its protein is CASQEGGDSTNEKLFF. This sequence joins TRBV19 and TRBJ1-4; a possible D gene is TRBD1 (5 bases). Per the germline V gene, CDR1 is LNHDA and CDR2 is SQIVND (reference sequence). Trimming removed 8 bases at V and 0 bases at J, with 16 bases between. This CDR3 region has 16 residues.

The chain carries TRBV2 and TRBJ1-6; D is uncertain. V lost 5 bases to trimming and J lost 5 bases, with 19 bases between them. Germline CDR1 and CDR2: SNHLY and FYNNEI. The length of the CDR3 is 17 residues. The CDR3 bases are TGTGCCAGCAGTCGGATCGCTGGTCCGGGGAATAATTCACCCCTCCACTTT. The encoded protein is CASSRIAGPGNNSPLHF.

This chain joins TRBV7-2 and TRBJ1-2; 7 bases line up with TRBD1. CDR3 length: 17 residues. Germline CDR1 is SGHTA and CDR2 is FQGNSA. J was trimmed by 1 base and V by 8 bases; bases with no gene match: 16. As DNA, the CDR3 is TGTGCCAGCGACCCGGGACAGCGACTTCTTTTTAACTATGGCTACACCTTC. Translated: CASDPGQRLLFNYGYTF.

V is TRBV19 and J is TRBJ1-5; D perhaps matches TRBD1 (6 bases). Germline V gene lookup returns CDR1 LNHDA and CDR2 SQIVND (reference sequence). The CDR3 is made up of 15 amino acids. The V end was cut by 9 bases, the J end by 3 bases, with 18 bases between. The CDR3 DNA is TGTGCCAGCCAAGCGACAGGCTTGGTCAATCAGCCCCAGCATTTT. Its translation: CASQATGLVNQPQHF. The full variable domain, with the rest looked up from reference TRBV19 and TRBJ1-5, is DGGITQSPKYLFRKEGQNVTLSCEQNLNHDAMYWYRQDPGQGLRLIYYSQIVNDFQKGDIAEGYSVSREKKESFPLTVTSAQKNPTAFYLCASQATGLVNQPQHFGDGTRLSIL.

This chain connects TRBV19 to TRBJ1-5; unclear D gene. Germline values: CDR1 LNHDA, CDR2 SQIVND (reference sequence). With 3 bases removed from V and 9 bases from J, the gap between germline ends came to 12 bases. CDR3 length equals 13 residues. The CDR3 loop reads CASSIPGVPPQHF. As DNA, the CDR3 is TGTGCCAGTAGTATCCCCGGAGTACCGCCCCAGCATTTT.

The chain couples TRBV9 to TRBJ2-3; 7 bases are a match to TRBD2. This CDR3 region has 17 residues. The germline gives CDR1 SGDLS, CDR2 YYNGEE. The V segment lost 1 base and the J segment 2 bases; nucleotides outside the gene matches: 10. CDR3 sequence reads: CASSVKVRGGDTDTQYF. The CDR3 DNA reads TGTGCCAGCAGCGTAAAGGTGCGGGGAGGGGACACAGATACGCAGTATTTT.

This chain connects TRBV7-2 to TRBJ2-3; 9 positions agree with TRBD2. The CDR3 runs 14 residues. Looked up from germline, CDR1 is SGHTA and CDR2 is FQGNSA. Germline trimming cut 3 bases from V and 2 bases from J; bases unmatched to any gene: 0. This CDR3 is CASSLGLATDTQYF. In DNA, the CDR3 is TGTGCCAGCAGCTTGGGACTAGCCACAGATACGCAGTATTTT.

V and J are TRBV11-2 and TRBJ1-1; D unclear. V lost 3 bases, J lost 6 bases, and 5 bases lay in between. This CDR3 comprises 11 residues. Looked up from germline, CDR1 is SGHAT and CDR2 is FQNNGV. CDR3 nucleotide sequence: TGTGCCAGCAGCTTTATCGCTGAAGCTTTCTTT. Protein: CASSFIAEAFF.

This chain joins TRBV27 and TRBJ1-3; D gene ambiguous. With 1 base removed from V and 4 bases from J, the gap between germline ends came to 11 bases. CDR1 is MNHEY and CDR2 is SMNVEV in the germline V gene (reference sequence). The CDR3 length is 15 residues. The CDR3 DNA reads TGTGCCAGCAGTTTATTCGCGACTGGAGGAAACACCATATATTTT. Its protein product is CASSLFATGGNTIYF.

V usage is TRBV13 and J usage is TRBJ2-3; possibly TRBD2 for D (5 bases). V lost 3 bases to trimming and J lost 1 base, with 14 bases between them. This CDR3 spans 16 amino acids. Germline CDR1 is PRHDT and CDR2 is FYEKMQ (reference sequence). The CDR3 is CASSLRASVGTDTQYF. In nucleotides, the CDR3 is TGTGCCAGCAGCTTGAGGGCGTCGGTGGGCACAGATACGCAGTATTTT.

The chain carries TRBV18 and TRBJ1-2; D is unclear. Trimming cost V 2 bases and J 7 bases, with 11 bases left between them. This CDR3 spans 13 amino acids. Looked up from germline, CDR1 is KGHSH and CDR2 is LQKENI. CDR3 in DNA: TGTGCCAGCTCACCAAAAGATTCCGGTGGCTACACCTTC. Translating it yields CASSPKDSGGYTF.

The rearrangement uses TRBV9 and TRBJ2-3; 8 positions match TRBD1. The CDR3 consists of 15 residues. The junction had 4 bases not matched to a gene; V was cut back by 3 bases and J by 1 base. Germline loops: CDR1 SGDLS, CDR2 YYNGEE. Written as DNA, the CDR3 is TGTGCCAGCAGCGCCGGACAGGGCGGCACAGATACGCAGTATTTT. It yields the protein CASSAGQGGTDTQYF. Looking up the rest from reference TRBV9 and TRBJ2-3 gives the full variable domain: DSGVTQTPKHLITATGQRVTLRCSPRSGDLSVYWYQQSLDQGLQFLIQYYNGEERAKGNILERFSAQQFPDLHSELNLSSLELGDSALYFCASSAGQGGTDTQYFGPGTRLTVL.

J is TRBJ2-1 and V is TRBV4-3; unclear D gene. V was pared by 1 base and J by 8 bases, with 6 bases between. Germline V gene lookup returns CDR1 LGHNA and CDR2 YSLEER. CDR3 length: 12 residues. CDR3 sequence: CASSQVGHEQFF. CDR3 coding DNA: TGCGCCAGCAGCCAAGTTGGGCATGAGCAGTTCTTC.

This clone has just one count. The chain links TRBV4-1 to TRBJ1-1; 8 bases are shared with TRBD1. This CDR3 region has 16 residues. The V and J ends lost 0 bases and 7 bases, in that order; junction bases with no gene match: 10. Germline CDR1 MGHRA, CDR2 YSYEKL. The CDR3 loop is CASSQEKKGTGREAFF. The DNA for the CDR3 is TGCGCCAGCAGCCAAGAGAAAAAGGGGACAGGTCGTGAAGCTTTCTTT.

The chain links TRBV28 to TRBJ2-6; D might be TRBD1 (5 bases). This CDR3 is built from 16 residues. The germline gives CDR1 MDHEN, CDR2 SYDVKM. V shed 6 bases and J shed 0 bases, with 12 bases lying between them. The CDR3 DNA reads as TGTGCCAGCAGCCCCGACAGCCTCTCTGGGGCCAACGTCCTGACTTTC. Amino acid sequence: CASSPDSLSGANVLTF.

This chain links TRBV4-3 with TRBJ1-2, with no clear D. Germline V CDR1 and CDR2: LGHNA, YSLEER. Trimming took 0 bases from V and 1 from J, leaving 6 bases between them. The CDR3 has 14 amino acids. The CDR3, as DNA: TGCGCCAGCAGCCAAGAAATCCGTAACTATGGCTACACCTTC. This encodes CASSQEIRNYGYTF.

V gene TRBV6-2 or TRBV6-3 combines with J gene TRBJ1-6, with no clear D. Germline values: CDR1 MNHEY, CDR2 SVGEGT. This CDR3 is built from 15 residues. V lost 1 base and J 4 bases, leaving 8 bases between the germline ends. This CDR3 reads CASSYFQNYNSPLHF. The CDR3 bases are TGTGCCAGCAGTTACTTTCAGAATTATAATTCACCCCTCCACTTT.

The rearrangement links TRBV3-1 (or the pseudogene TRBV3-2) to TRBJ1-5; D remains unclear. Germline loops: CDR1 LGHDT, CDR2 YNNKEL (reference sequence). This CDR3 has 16 residues. Trimming shortened V by 4 bases and J by 0 bases, and 13 bases separated the two germline ends. The CDR3 DNA is TGTGCCAGCAGCCCGCGCCCGACAAATAGCAATCAGCCCCAGCATTTT. This encodes CASSPRPTNSNQPQHF.

This clone turned up a few times. The chain uses TRBV6-5 and TRBJ1-6, with a possible D match to TRBD1 (5 bases). The CDR3 is 13 amino acids. The V end was cut by 6 bases, the J end by 7 bases, with 10 bases between. Germline CDR1 is MNHEY and CDR2 is SVGAGI. CDR3 sequence: CASRIHRNSPLHF. In DNA, the CDR3 is TGTGCCAGCAGGATACACAGGAATTCACCCCTCCACTTT.

The rearrangement links TRBV5-1 to TRBJ2-3, with TRBD2 as a possible D gene (5 bases). CDR1 is SGHRS, CDR2 YFSETQ, per germline. Trimming took 0 bases from V and 1 from J, leaving 6 bases between them. The CDR3 is made up of 14 amino acids. This chain's CDR3 is CASSLGRGTDTQYF. DNA of the CDR3: TGCGCCAGCAGCTTGGGGCGGGGCACAGATACGCAGTATTTT.

J is TRBJ2-2 and V is TRBV9, with 7 positions matching TRBD1. The CDR3 consists of 15 residues. Unmatched junction bases numbered 7, after V lost 4 bases and J lost 4 bases. Germline V gene lookup returns CDR1 SGDLS and CDR2 YYNGEE. The CDR3 protein is CASSLNRGSTGELFF. CDR3 DNA sequence: TGTGCCAGCAGCCTGAACAGGGGTAGCACCGGGGAGCTGTTTTTT.

This clone was seen once. The chain uses TRBV11-2 and TRBJ2-3, with TRBD2 identical over 12 bases. Germline V gene lookup returns CDR1 SGHAT and CDR2 FQNNGV. V lost 4 bases and J lost 2; bases outside the gene matches: 10. The CDR3 spans 18 residues. The CDR3 spells CASSWELAGGLHTDTQYF. Written as DNA, the CDR3 is TGTGCCAGCAGCTGGGAACTAGCGGGGGGCCTCCACACAGATACGCAGTATTTT.

V is TRBV27 and J is TRBJ2-2, with D possibly being TRBD1 (6 bases). The CDR3 is 17 residues long. CDR1 and CDR2 from the germline V gene are MNHEY and SMNVEV (reference sequence). V lost 0 bases to trimming and J lost 5 bases, with 16 bases between them. CDR3 sequence: CASSLSTGTKRTGELFF. DNA of the CDR3: TGTGCCAGCAGTTTATCCACCGGGACAAAGAGAACCGGGGAGCTGTTTTTT.